This TCR beta chain is drawn from a study of cytomegalovirus exposure and HLA in healthy donors. Study-wide background: A data release that came early held about 89 million unique TCRs from HLA-typed donors.

The PCR employed 60 Vbeta primers together with 13 Jbeta primers. Clones were sequenced by immunoSEQ multiplex PCR, and TCRdb holds only the in-frame ones, with some missing. The data show fewer than 250,000 clones, more than 75% seen once. For this clone: Its target is unknown.

Study observations and caveats: Cytomegalovirus-associated TCR beta chains were listed, numbering 164.

This CDR3 region has 16 residues. The TCR originated in a male donor in good health and CMV-seronegative. The sequenced material came from PBMCs. V is TRBV12-1 and J is TRBJ2-2; the table's D call, TRBD1, has no DNA check behind it. TRBV12-1 is termed a pseudogene. The CDR3 spells CASSSTGTGNTGELFF. As DNA, the CDR3 is TGTGCCAGCAGCTCTACCGGGACAGGGAACACCGGGGAGCTGTTTTTT.